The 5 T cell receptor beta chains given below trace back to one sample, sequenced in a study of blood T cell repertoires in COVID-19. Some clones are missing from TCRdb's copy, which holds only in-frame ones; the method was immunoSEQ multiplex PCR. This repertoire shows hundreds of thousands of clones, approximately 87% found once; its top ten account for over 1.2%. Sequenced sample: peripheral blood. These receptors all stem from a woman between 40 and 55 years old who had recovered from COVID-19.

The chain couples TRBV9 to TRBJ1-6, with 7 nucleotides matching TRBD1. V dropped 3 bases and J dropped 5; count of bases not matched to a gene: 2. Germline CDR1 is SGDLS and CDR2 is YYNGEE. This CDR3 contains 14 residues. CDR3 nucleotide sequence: TGTGCCAGCAGCGCCACAGGGGATAATTCACCCCTCCACTTT. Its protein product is CASSATGDNSPLHF.

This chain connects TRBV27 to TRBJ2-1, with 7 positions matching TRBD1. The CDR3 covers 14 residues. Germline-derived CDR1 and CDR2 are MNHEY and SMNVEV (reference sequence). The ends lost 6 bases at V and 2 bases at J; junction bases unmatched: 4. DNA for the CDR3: TGTGCCAGCAGACTGACAGGGACCTACAATGAGCAGTTCTTC. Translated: CASRLTGTYNEQFF.

CDR3 protein: CASSGHRAGELFF. The CDR3 nucleotides read TGTGCCAGCAGCGGCCACAGGGCCGGGGAGCTGTTTTTT. V usage is TRBV9 and J usage is TRBJ2-2, with D possibly TRBD1 on 6 matching bases. Germline V gene sequence: CDR1 SGDLS, CDR2 YYNGEE. This CDR3 contains 13 residues. V dropped 3 bases and J dropped 6 bases, with 9 bases sitting between them.

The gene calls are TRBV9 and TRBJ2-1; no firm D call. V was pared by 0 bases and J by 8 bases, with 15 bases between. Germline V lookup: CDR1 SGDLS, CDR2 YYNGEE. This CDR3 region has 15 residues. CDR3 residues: CASSVAVTVGYEQFF. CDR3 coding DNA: TGTGCCAGCAGCGTAGCAGTGACTGTAGGCTATGAGCAGTTCTTC.

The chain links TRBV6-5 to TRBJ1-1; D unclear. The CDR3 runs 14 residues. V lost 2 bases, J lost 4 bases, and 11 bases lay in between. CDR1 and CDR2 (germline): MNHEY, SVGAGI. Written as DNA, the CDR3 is TGTGCCAGCAGTTACGAACCGGTCGGCACTGAAGCTTTCTTT. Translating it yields CASSYEPVGTEAFF.